Each of the 5 T cell receptor beta chains below was sequenced from the same sample in a study of T cells in narcolepsy. The assay was immunoSEQ multiplex PCR, and TCRdb's table has in-frame clones only and misses some. The table lists 30,000 to 45,000 clones, around 85% of them singletons. Sequencing used CD45RA- memory CD4+ T cells from PBMCs. These receptors were collected from a human donor with narcolepsy.

This clone occurred once. The chain carries TRBV7-2 and TRBJ2-6; D unclear. Trimming left V 1 base short and J 4 bases short, with 8 bases between. Germline V gene lookup returns CDR1 SGHTA and CDR2 FQGNSA. The CDR3 runs 15 residues. The CDR3 reads CASSLGPTGANVLTF. The CDR3 DNA reads as TGTGCCAGCAGCTTAGGGCCGACCGGGGCCAACGTCCTGACTTTC.

This clone was found once. J is TRBJ1-3 and V is TRBV9, with D unresolved. Germline lookup yields CDR1 SGDLS and CDR2 YYNGEE. V dropped 0 bases and J dropped 0 bases, with 7 bases sitting between them. CDR3 length: 15 residues. Here the CDR3 reads CASSVDSFSGNTIYF. Written as DNA, the CDR3 is TGTGCCAGCAGCGTAGATTCATTCTCTGGAAACACCATATATTTT.

The gene calls are TRBV19 and TRBJ2-5, with D hard to call. TRBJ2-7 matches the DNA end more closely, so the J call is doubtful. This CDR3 region has 15 residues. Germline V CDR1 and CDR2: LNHDA, SQIVND (reference sequence). The CDR3 bases are TGTGCCAGTAGTATAGATGGACCGCGGCGCTACGAGCAGTACTTC. Translated, it gives CASSIDGPRRYEQYF.

V usage is TRBV6-1 and J usage is TRBJ2-7; D uncertain. Germline values: CDR1 MNHNS, CDR2 SASEGT. This CDR3 contains 13 residues. Trimming pared 10 bases from V and 4 bases from J, leaving 17 bases between. The chain's CDR3 is CATKLRVGYEQYF. The CDR3 DNA sequence: TGTGCCACCAAGCTAAGGGTGGGATACGAGCAGTACTTC.

The V gene is TRBV6-1, the J gene TRBJ1-2; tentative D call: TRBD1 (6 bases). The ends were cut back, 3 bases at V and 5 bases at J, with 10 bases in the middle. Looked up from germline, CDR1 is MNHNS and CDR2 is SASEGT. This CDR3 is 13 amino acids long. The CDR3 DNA sequence: TGTGCCAGCAGTGAGGCTAGGGGGTATGGCTACACCTTC. It is translated as CASSEARGYGYTF.